Only a few counts were recorded for the clone carrying this T cell receptor (beta chain). Its matching antigen is unknown. Trimming took off 5 bases at V and 2 bases at J, with 13 bases between the two ends. CDR3 length: 14 amino acids. This sample was included in a study of human T cells and chemical hapten exposure. Study-wide findings and caveats: There were significantly more large CDR3 similarity clusters among expanded TCRs than among controls.

MiXCR was run by TCRdb on the RACE reads, yielding one entry per CDR3 protein. The sample carries about 110,000 distinct CDR3 sequences, 9.2% recorded once. Documented time point: patch test 2, 6 weeks after DPC sensitization. The treatment: therapeutic diphenylcyclopropenone sensitization with weekly scalp DPC. Material: whole blood, obtained in connection with sensitization to the hapten diphenylcyclopropenone (DPC). The clonotype was recovered from a woman aged 40 to 55 with alopecia areata. Some clones in this sample may be carry-over from other donors' samples. The chain carries TRBV12-3 or TRBV12-4 and TRBJ2-7; possibly TRBD1 or TRBD2 for D (5 bases each). The CDR3 spells CASSLPGPTYEQYF. CDR3 nucleotides: TGTGCCAGCAGTCTCCCGGGACCTACCTACGAGCAGTACTTC.